One T cell receptor beta chain is described in this entry. Antigen: not known. At one end the junction does not follow the germline gene, possibly because of a read error. Selected pancreatic ductal adenocarcinoma patients had undergone surgery without neoadjuvant therapy. Using immunoSEQ multiplex PCR, the repertoire was profiled, and TCRdb retains in-frame clones only, with some absent. There are approximately 97,000 clones in the sample; 90% to 95% occur only once, and under 3.5% lies in the top ten. The data were obtained in a study of T cells in pancreatic ductal adenocarcinoma. Study-level points and caveats: The resected cohort was biased toward the minority with early-stage disease.

The origin of this receptor is a human donor with pancreatic ductal adenocarcinoma. Material for sequencing was PBMCs.

The CDR3 spells CASTLTRSGNTIYF. CDR3 sequence (DNA): TGTGCCAGCACTTTAACGCGCTCTGGAAACACCATATATTTT. The chain couples TRBV28 to TRBJ1-3; D gene ambiguous. This CDR3 region has 14 residues. Germline CDR1 is MDHEN and CDR2 is SYDVKM.